This T cell receptor (beta chain) emerged from a study of OX40 agonist ivuxolimab in advanced cancers. The wider study: Across the patients, intravenous ivuxolimab was delivered every 2 weeks at 0.01 to 10 mg/kg. Hepatocellular carcinoma, melanoma, renal cell or head and neck cancer occurred in dose-escalation patients. Prior anti-PD-1, anti-PD-L1 or anti-CTLA-4 therapy was allowed; 40% had some. Notes on the study in general: Compared with CD4+, CD8+ T cells on average had more expanded clones.

Sequencing was performed with immunoSEQ multiplex PCR; in TCRdb, only in-frame clones are kept and a portion is missing. This table holds some 80,000 clones, nearly 90% found once. This clone has just one count. Its matching antigen is unknown. V shed 1 base and J shed 7 bases, with 10 bases lying between them. Germline lookup yields CDR1 SGHVS and CDR2 FQNEAQ. The CDR3 runs 13 residues. This TCR was recovered from an adult with an advanced solid tumor such as melanoma, head and neck, liver or kidney cancer. The gene calls are TRBV7-8 and TRBJ1-2; D remains ambiguous. This specimen was CD4+ or CD8+ T cells sorted from blood, taken in a trial of the OX40 agonist ivuxolimab. The DNA for the CDR3 is TGTGCCAGCAGCTTAGGTGTGGCTGGTGGCTACACCTTC. Protein product: CASSLGVAGGYTF. The whole variable domain, remainder taken from reference TRBV7-8 and TRBJ1-2, is GAGVSQSPRYKVAKRGQDVALRCDPISGHVSLFWYQQALGQGPEFLTYFQNEAQLDKSGLPSDRFFAERPEGSVSTLKIQRTQQEDSAVYLCASSLGVAGGYTFGSGTRLTVV.